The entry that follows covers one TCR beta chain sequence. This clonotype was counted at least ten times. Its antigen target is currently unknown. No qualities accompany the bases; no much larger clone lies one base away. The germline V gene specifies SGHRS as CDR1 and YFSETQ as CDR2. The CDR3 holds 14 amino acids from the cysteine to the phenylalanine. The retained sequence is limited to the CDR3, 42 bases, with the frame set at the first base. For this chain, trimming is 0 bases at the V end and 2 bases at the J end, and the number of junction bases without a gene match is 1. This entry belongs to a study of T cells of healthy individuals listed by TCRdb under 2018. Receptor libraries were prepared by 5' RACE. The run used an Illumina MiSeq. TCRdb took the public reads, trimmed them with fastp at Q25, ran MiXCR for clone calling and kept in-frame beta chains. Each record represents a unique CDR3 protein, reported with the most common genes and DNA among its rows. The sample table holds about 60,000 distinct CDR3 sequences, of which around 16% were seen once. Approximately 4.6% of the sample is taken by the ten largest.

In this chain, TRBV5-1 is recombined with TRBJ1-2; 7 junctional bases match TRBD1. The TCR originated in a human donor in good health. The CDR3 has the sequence CASSLEQGNYGYTF. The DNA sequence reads TGCGCCAGCAGCTTGGAACAGGGGAACTATGGCTACACCTTC.